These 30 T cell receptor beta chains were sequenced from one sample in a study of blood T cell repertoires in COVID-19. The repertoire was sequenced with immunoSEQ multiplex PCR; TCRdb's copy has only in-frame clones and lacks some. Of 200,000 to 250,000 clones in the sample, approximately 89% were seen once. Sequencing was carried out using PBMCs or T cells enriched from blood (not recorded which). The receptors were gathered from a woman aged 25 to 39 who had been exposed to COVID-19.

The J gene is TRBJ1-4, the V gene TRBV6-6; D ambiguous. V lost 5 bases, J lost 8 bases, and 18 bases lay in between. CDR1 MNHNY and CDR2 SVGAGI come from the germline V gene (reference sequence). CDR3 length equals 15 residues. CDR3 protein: CASSNAVEVWEKLFF. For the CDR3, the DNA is TGTGCCAGCAGTAACGCCGTGGAGGTTTGGGAAAAACTGTTTTTT.

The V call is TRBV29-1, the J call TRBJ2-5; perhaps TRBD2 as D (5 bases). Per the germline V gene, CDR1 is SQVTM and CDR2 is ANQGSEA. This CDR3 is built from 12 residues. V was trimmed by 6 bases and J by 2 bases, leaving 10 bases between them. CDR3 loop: CSVVAYQETQYF. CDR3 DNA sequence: TGCAGCGTGGTAGCGTATCAAGAGACCCAGTACTTC.

The CDR3 is CASSEEGQGYSYEQYF. CDR3 nucleotides: TGTGCCAGCAGTGAAGAGGGACAGGGGTACTCCTACGAGCAGTACTTC. V is TRBV6-1 and J is TRBJ2-7, with 10 bases identical to TRBD1. The length of the CDR3 is 16 residues. Trimming removed 1 base from V and 0 bases from J; junction bases left unmatched: 3. Per the germline V gene, CDR1 is MNHNS and CDR2 is SASEGT.

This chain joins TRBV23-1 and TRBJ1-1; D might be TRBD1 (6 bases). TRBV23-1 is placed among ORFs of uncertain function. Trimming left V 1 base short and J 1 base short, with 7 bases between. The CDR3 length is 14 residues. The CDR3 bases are TGCGCCAGCAGTCAATTGACAGGGAACACTGAAGCTTTCTTT. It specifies CASSQLTGNTEAFF.

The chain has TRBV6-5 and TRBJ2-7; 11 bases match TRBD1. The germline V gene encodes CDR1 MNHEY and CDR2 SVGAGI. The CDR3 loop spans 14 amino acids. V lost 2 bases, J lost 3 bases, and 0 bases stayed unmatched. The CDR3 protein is CASSYGTGGYEQYF. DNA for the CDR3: TGTGCCAGCAGTTACGGGACAGGGGGCTACGAGCAGTACTTC.

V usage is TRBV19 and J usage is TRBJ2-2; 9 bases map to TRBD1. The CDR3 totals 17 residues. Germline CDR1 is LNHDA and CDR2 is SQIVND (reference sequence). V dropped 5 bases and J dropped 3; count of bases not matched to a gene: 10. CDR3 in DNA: TGTGCCAGTAGTCTTTCCCGGGACAGGGTGGACACCGGGGAGCTGTTTTTT. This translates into CASSLSRDRVDTGELFF.

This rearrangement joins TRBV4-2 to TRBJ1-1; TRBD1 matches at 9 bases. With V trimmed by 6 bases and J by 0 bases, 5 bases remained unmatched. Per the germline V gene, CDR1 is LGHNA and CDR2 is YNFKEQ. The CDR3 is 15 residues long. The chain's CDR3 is CASRGTGTLNTEAFF. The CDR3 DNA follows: TGTGCCAGCAGAGGGACAGGGACTTTGAACACTGAAGCTTTCTTT.

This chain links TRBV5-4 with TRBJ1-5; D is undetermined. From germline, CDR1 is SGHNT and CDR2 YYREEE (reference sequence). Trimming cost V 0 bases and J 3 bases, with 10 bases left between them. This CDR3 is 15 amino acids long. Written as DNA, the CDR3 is TGTGCCAGCAGCTTGGACGCAGGTTTCAATCAGCCCCAGCATTTT. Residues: CASSLDAGFNQPQHF.

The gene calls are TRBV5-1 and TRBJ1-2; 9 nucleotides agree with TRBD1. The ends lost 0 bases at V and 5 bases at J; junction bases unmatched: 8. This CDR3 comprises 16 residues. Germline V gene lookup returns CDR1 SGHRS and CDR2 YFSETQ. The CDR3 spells CASSLGSGQGVYGYTF. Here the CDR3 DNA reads TGCGCCAGCAGCTTGGGGTCGGGACAGGGAGTTTATGGCTACACCTTC.

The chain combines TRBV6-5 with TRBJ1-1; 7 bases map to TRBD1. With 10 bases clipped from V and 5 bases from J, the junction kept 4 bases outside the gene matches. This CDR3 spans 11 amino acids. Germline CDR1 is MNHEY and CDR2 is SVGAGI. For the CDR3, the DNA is TGTGCCACCAGGGGGGGAACTGAAGCTTTCTTT. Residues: CATRGGTEAFF.

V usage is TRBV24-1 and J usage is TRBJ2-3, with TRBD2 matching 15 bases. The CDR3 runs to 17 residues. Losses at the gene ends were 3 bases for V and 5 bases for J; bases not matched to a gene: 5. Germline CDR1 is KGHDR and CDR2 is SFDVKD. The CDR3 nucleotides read TGTGCCACCAGTGATCCCGGACTAGCGGGAGGGGTAGATACGCAGTATTTT. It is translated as CATSDPGLAGGVDTQYF.

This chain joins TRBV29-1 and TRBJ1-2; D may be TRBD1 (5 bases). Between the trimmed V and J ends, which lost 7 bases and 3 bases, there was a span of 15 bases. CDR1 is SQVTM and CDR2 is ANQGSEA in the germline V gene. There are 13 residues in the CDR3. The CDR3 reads CSGDLPGYYGYTF. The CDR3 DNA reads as TGCAGCGGTGACCTTCCAGGGTACTATGGCTACACCTTC.

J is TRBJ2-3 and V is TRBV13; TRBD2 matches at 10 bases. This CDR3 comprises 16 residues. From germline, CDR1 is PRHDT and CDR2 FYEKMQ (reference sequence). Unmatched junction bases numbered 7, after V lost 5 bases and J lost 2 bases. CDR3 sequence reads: CASSLIAGGPTDTQYF. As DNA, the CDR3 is TGTGCCAGCAGCCTTATAGCGGGAGGCCCCACAGATACGCAGTATTTT.

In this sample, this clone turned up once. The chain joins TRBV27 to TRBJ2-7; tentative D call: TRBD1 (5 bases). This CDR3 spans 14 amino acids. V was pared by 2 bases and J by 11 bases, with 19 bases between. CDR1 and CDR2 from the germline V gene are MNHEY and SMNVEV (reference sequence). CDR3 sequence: CASSLKGFVSGEYF. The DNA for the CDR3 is TGTGCCAGCAGTTTAAAGGGGTTTGTCAGTGGAGAGTACTTC.

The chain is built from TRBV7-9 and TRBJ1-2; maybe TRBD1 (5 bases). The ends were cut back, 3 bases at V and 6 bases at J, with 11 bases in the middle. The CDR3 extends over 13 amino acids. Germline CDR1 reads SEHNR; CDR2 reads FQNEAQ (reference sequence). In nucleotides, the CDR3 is TGTGCCAGCAGCTTGGGCAGGGAAGATGGCTACACCTTC. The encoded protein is CASSLGREDGYTF.

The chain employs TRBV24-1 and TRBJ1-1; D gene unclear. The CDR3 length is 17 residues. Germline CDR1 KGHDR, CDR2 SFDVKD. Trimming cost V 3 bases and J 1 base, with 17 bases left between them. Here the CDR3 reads CATSDPVQRSPNTEAFF. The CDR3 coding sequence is TGTGCCACCAGTGATCCCGTTCAAAGGAGCCCGAACACTGAAGCTTTCTTT.

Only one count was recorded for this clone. CDR3 protein: CASNPRQGHQETQYF. In DNA, the CDR3 is TGTGCCAGCAACCCGAGACAGGGACACCAAGAGACCCAGTACTTC. The V gene is TRBV28, the J gene TRBJ2-5; TRBD1 agrees at 7 bases. V lost 7 bases and J lost 0; bases outside the gene matches: 8. CDR3 size: 15 residues. Germline V gene data show CDR1 as MDHEN and CDR2 as SYDVKM.

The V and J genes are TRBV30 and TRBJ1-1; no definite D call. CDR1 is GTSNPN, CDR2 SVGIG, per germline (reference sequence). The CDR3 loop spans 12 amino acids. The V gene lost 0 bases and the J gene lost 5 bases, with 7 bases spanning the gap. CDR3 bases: TGTGCCTGGAGTGTAGCTCCTACTGAAGCTTTCTTT. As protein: CAWSVAPTEAFF.

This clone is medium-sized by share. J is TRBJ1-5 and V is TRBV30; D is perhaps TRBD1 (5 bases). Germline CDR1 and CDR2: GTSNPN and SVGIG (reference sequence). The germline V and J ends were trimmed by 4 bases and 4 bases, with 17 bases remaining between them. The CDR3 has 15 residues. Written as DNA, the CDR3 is TGTGCCTGGAAAGGGGAGGGTGGGTCTAATCAGCCCCAGCATTTT. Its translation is CAWKGEGGSNQPQHF.

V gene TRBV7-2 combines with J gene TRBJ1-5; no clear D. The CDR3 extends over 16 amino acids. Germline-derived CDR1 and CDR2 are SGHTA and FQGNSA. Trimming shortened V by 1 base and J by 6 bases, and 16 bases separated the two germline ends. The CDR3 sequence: CASSLVGDGLGQPQHF. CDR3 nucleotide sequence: TGTGCCAGCAGCTTAGTTGGTGACGGTCTAGGTCAGCCCCAGCATTTT.

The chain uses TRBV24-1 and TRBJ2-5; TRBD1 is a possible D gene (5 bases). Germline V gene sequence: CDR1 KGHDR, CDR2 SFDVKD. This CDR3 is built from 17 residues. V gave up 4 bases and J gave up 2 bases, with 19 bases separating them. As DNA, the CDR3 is TGTGCCACCAGTGACGCTAGATTTAAGACAGAGCAAGAGACCCAGTACTTC. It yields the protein CATSDARFKTEQETQYF.

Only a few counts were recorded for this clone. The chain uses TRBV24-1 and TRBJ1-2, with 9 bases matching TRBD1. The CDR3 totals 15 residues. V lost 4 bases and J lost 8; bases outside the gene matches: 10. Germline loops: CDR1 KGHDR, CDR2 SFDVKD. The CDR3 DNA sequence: TGTGCCACCAGTGACCCCTACAGGGGGCGCGAAGGCTACACCTTC. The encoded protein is CATSDPYRGREGYTF.

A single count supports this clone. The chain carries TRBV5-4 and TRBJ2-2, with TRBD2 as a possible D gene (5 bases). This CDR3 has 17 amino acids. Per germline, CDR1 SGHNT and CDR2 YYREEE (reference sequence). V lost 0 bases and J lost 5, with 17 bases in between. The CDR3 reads CASSLGFLGSGTGELFF. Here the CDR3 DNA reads TGTGCCAGCAGCTTGGGGTTTCTGGGGAGTGGGACCGGGGAGCTGTTTTTT.

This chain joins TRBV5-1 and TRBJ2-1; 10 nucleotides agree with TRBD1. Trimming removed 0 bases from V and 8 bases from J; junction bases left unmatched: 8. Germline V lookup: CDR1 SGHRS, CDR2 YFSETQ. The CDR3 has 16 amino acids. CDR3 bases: TGCGCCAGCAGCTTGGCCCGGACAGGGGGGGTCGATGAGCAGTTCTTC. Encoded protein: CASSLARTGGVDEQFF.

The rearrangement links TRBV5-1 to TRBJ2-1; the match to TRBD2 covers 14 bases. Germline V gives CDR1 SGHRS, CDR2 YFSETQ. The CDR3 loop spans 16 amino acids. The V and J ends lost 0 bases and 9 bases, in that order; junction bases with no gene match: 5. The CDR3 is CASSLATSGRGSEQFF. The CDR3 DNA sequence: TGCGCCAGCAGCTTGGCGACTAGCGGGAGGGGTAGTGAGCAGTTCTTC. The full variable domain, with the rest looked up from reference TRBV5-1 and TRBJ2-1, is KAGVTQTPRYLIKTRGQQVTLSCSPISGHRSVSWYQQTPGQGLQFLFEYFSETQRNKGNFPGRFSGRQFSNSRSEMNVSTLELGDSALYLCASSLATSGRGSEQFFGPGTRLTVL.

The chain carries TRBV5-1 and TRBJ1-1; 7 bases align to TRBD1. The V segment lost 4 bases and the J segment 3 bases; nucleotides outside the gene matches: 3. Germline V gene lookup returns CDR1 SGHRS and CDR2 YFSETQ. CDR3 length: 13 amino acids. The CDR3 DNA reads TGCGCCAGCAGCGGAGGGGGCTACACTGAAGCTTTCTTT. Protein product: CASSGGGYTEAFF.

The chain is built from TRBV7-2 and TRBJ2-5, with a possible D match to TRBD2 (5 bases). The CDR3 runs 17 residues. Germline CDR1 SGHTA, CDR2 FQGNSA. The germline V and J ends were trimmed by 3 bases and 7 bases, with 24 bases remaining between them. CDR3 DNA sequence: TGTGCCAGCAGCTTTCCTAGCAATAGACGGGCCCTGGGGACCCAGTACTTC. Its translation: CASSFPSNRRALGTQYF.

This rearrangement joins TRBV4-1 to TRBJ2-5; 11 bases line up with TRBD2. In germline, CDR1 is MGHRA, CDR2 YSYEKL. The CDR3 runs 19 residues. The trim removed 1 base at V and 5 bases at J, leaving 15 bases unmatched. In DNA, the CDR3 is TGCGCCAGCAGCCAAGTCAAGCAGCTTAGCGGGAGGGCCCGGGAGACCCAGTACTTC. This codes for CASSQVKQLSGRARETQYF.

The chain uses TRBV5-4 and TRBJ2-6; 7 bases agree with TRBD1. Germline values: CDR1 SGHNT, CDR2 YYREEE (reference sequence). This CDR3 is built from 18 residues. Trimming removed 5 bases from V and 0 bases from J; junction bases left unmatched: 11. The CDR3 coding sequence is TGTGCCAGCAGATACCGGACAGGAGCCACCTCTGGGGCCAACGTCCTGACTTTC. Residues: CASRYRTGATSGANVLTF.

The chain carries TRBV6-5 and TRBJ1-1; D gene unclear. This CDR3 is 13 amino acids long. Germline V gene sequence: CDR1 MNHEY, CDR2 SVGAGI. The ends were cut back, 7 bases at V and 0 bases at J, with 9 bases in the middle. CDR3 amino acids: CASKRTMNTEAFF. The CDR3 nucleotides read TGTGCCAGCAAGCGGACCATGAACACTGAAGCTTTCTTT.